The 19 T cell receptor beta chains listed next were all sequenced from one sample in a study of regulatory T cells in long-lasting Graves disease. Arm-PCR of CDR3 regions and iRepertoire HTBI primers were the basis on which TCR beta libraries were built. TCRdb independently ran MiXCR on the multiplex PCR reads; one entry per CDR3 protein. The table includes around 500,000 distinct CDR3 sequences, around 11% detected once. The time point denotes: newly diagnosed GD, antithyroid drugs for less than 3 months. After RNA was extracted from PBMCs, the TCR library was made from it. The same data also went into a second study, on T cells in Graves' hyperthyroidism and ophthalmopathy.

The sample here was peripheral blood mononuclear cells (PBMCs), taken at new diagnosis, from a patient treated with antithyroid drugs. These receptors were taken from a woman in her twenties or thirties with Graves disease.

This clonotype showed up just a few times. The gene calls are TRBV9 and TRBJ2-1; D gene unclear. In germline, CDR1 is SGDLS, CDR2 YYNGEE. The CDR3 contains 14 residues. V dropped 4 bases and J dropped 0 bases, with 8 bases sitting between them. CDR3 DNA sequence: TGTGCCAGCAGCTCTATAAGCTCCTACAATGAGCAGTTCTTC. Its translation is CASSSISSYNEQFF.

This clonotype was detected many times. This CDR3 reads CASTQLAGGAGTQYF. For the CDR3, the DNA is TGCGCCAGCACCCAACTAGCGGGAGGTGCGGGTACGCAGTATTTT. The genes are TRBV5-1 and TRBJ2-3; 12 positions agree with TRBD2. Germline lookup yields CDR1 SGHRS and CDR2 YFSETQ. Trimming removed 6 bases from V and 8 bases from J; junction bases left unmatched: 10. There are 15 residues in the CDR3.

The chain has TRBV6-1 and TRBJ1-5; no clear D gene. Trimming stripped 0 bases from V and 6 bases from J, with 9 bases between. Germline CDR1 reads MNHNS; CDR2 reads SASEGT. The CDR3 consists of 14 residues. The DNA of the CDR3 is TGTGCCAGCAGTGAAGCGGCAGTAGGTCAGCCCCAGCATTTT. Protein: CASSEAAVGQPQHF.

The table lists this clonotype with a few counts. The chain joins TRBV27 to TRBJ2-2, with D tentatively TRBD2 (5 bases). Germline lookup yields CDR1 MNHEY and CDR2 SMNVEV (reference sequence). Between the trimmed V and J ends, which lost 4 bases and 6 bases, there was a span of 12 bases. The CDR3 spans 14 residues. CDR3 DNA sequence: TGTGCCAGCAGTTCCGGGGTATCGGCCGGGGAGCTGTTTTTT. Amino acids: CASSSGVSAGELFF.

This clonotype was seen many times. V gene TRBV7-9 combines with J gene TRBJ2-7, with D uncertain. This CDR3 region has 12 residues. V gave up 5 bases and J gave up 5 bases, with 10 bases separating them. Germline CDR1 SEHNR, CDR2 FQNEAQ (reference sequence). The CDR3 region is CASSLSWDEQYF. The CDR3 nucleotides are TGTGCCAGCAGCCTTAGTTGGGACGAGCAGTACTTC.

This chain uses TRBV2 with TRBJ1-4; the D is unclear. The germline V gene encodes CDR1 SNHLY and CDR2 FYNNEI. V was trimmed by 7 bases and J by 4 bases, leaving 16 bases between them. The CDR3 contains 15 residues. The CDR3 here is CASTFEDGVNEKLFF. For the CDR3, the DNA is TGTGCCAGCACCTTCGAGGACGGAGTTAATGAAAAACTGTTTTTT.

This clonotype showed up many times. The chain uses TRBV12-3 or TRBV12-4 and TRBJ2-7, with D maybe TRBD1 (5 bases). V lost 3 bases and J 1 base, leaving 7 bases between the germline ends. The length of the CDR3 is 13 residues. The CDR3 here is CASSFQGSYEQYF. The CDR3 DNA reads TGTGCCAGCAGTTTTCAGGGATCCTACGAGCAGTACTTC.

This clonotype was counted many times. The genes are TRBV2 and TRBJ1-1, with TRBD1 identical over 7 bases. After removal of 4 bases from V and 6 bases from J, the junction contained 11 bases not matched to a gene. Per the germline V gene, CDR1 is SNHLY and CDR2 is FYNNEI. The CDR3 loop spans 15 amino acids. CDR3 coding DNA: TGTGCCAGCAGTGGGTCAGGGGGACCTTCCGCTGAAGCTTTCTTT. Translating it yields CASSGSGGPSAEAFF.

There are many counts of this clonotype. This chain joins TRBV28 and TRBJ2-5; D is undetermined. This CDR3 is 12 amino acids long. Trimming took off 2 bases at V and 5 bases at J, with 6 bases between the two ends. The V gene's germline CDR1 is MDHEN and CDR2 SYDVKM. The CDR3 sequence is CASSLRDETQYF. DNA for the CDR3: TGTGCCAGCAGTTTAAGGGATGAGACCCAGTACTTC. The whole variable domain, filled in from reference TRBV28 and TRBJ2-5, reads DVKVTQSSRYLVKRTGEKVFLECVQDMDHENMFWYRQDPGLGLRLIYFSYDVKMKEKGDIPEGYSVSREKKERFSLILESASTNQTSMYLCASSLRDETQYFGPGTRLLVL.

This clonotype was found many times. The genes are TRBV19 and TRBJ1-1, with unresolved D. This CDR3 has 11 amino acids. Trimming took off 10 bases at V and 4 bases at J, with 10 bases between the two ends. In germline, CDR1 is LNHDA, CDR2 SQIVND (reference sequence). CDR3 sequence: CATALSTEAFF. CDR3 nucleotide sequence: TGTGCCACTGCATTGAGCACTGAAGCTTTCTTT.

This rearrangement joins TRBV10-1 to TRBJ2-3; the D gene could be TRBD1 or TRBD2 (5 bases each). The ends were cut back, 0 bases at V and 5 bases at J, with 6 bases in the middle. CDR1 is WNHNN, CDR2 SYGVQD, per germline (reference sequence). CDR3 length: 13 amino acids. The CDR3 DNA sequence: TGCGCCAGCAGTGAGTCGGGACGAGATACGCAGTATTTT. Translating it yields CASSESGRDTQYF.

Note on this clonotype: Since a much larger clone is just one base distant, this may be a read error. The rearrangement uses TRBV20-1 and TRBJ2-7; 13 bases are shared with TRBD2. In germline, CDR1 is DFQATT, CDR2 SNEGSKA (reference sequence). The CDR3 consists of 15 residues. The CDR3: CSASRGLAGVNEQSF. For the CDR3, the DNA is TGCAGTGCTAGTAGAGGACTAGCGGGAGTTAACGAGCAGTCCTTC.

This clonotype was detected a few times. The chain carries TRBV5-1 and TRBJ2-5, with a possible D match to TRBD2 (6 bases). The CDR3 extends over 12 amino acids. The germline CDR1 and CDR2 sequences are SGHRS and YFSETQ. The ends were cut back, 6 bases at V and 5 bases at J, with 11 bases in the middle. The CDR3 region is CASIGSSETQYF. CDR3 in DNA: TGCGCCAGCATCGGGAGTTCGGAGACCCAGTACTTC.

Many counts were recorded for this clonotype. The chain has TRBV11-2 and TRBJ1-1, with D hard to call. The CDR3 covers 15 residues. The germline gives CDR1 SGHAT, CDR2 FQNNGV. V lost 0 bases and J 1 base, leaving 9 bases between the germline ends. CDR3 region: CASSLDRWRNTEAFF. The CDR3 DNA follows: TGTGCCAGCAGCTTAGATCGATGGCGGAACACTGAAGCTTTCTTT.

This clonotype was observed a handful of times. This rearrangement joins TRBV4-3 to TRBJ2-2; a weak D match, TRBD2 (6 bases). V gave up 0 bases and J gave up 4 bases, with 15 bases separating them. The CDR3 totals 17 residues. The germline gives CDR1 LGHNA, CDR2 YSLEER. CDR3 amino acids: CASSQEAVRGSTGELFF. CDR3 DNA sequence: TGCGCCAGCAGCCAAGAAGCGGTGCGGGGAAGCACCGGGGAGCTGTTTTTT.

This clonotype was counted many times. This chain joins TRBV25-1 and TRBJ2-3, with 8 nucleotides matching TRBD2. The germline CDR1 and CDR2 sequences are MGHDK and SYGVNS. CDR3 length equals 19 residues. V trimming: 4 bases; J trimming: 0 bases; junction bases outside the gene matches: 15. Here the CDR3 DNA reads TGTGCCAGCAGTGCGGCTAAAAGGGTGGCTAGCGGGAGCACAGATACGCAGTATTTT. Translated: CASSAAKRVASGSTDTQYF.

In this sample, this clonotype turned up many times. The rearrangement uses TRBV6-1 and TRBJ1-4; 8 positions agree with TRBD1. V shed 8 bases, J shed 3 bases, and the junction held 2 bases outside the gene matches. Germline loops: CDR1 MNHNS, CDR2 SASEGT. The CDR3 has 13 amino acids. This chain's CDR3 is CASVTGANEKLFF. CDR3 bases: TGTGCCAGCGTGACAGGGGCTAATGAAAAACTGTTTTTT.

CDR3 protein: CASSLGGLPGNTIYF. The CDR3 nucleotides are TGTGCCAGCAGCTTAGGGGGGCTCCCTGGAAACACCATATATTTT. The chain employs TRBV7-2 and TRBJ1-3; a weak D match, TRBD1 (6 bases). V was clipped by 1 base and J by 2 bases, with 9 bases between them. Germline assignment: CDR1 SGHTA and CDR2 FQGNSA. The CDR3 length is 15 residues.

This clonotype was recorded many times. This sequence joins TRBV30 and TRBJ1-2; D uncertain. V lost 1 base and J 2 bases, leaving 11 bases between the germline ends. Germline values: CDR1 GTSNPN, CDR2 SVGIG (reference sequence). The CDR3 sequence is 14 residues long. CDR3 nucleotide sequence: TGTGCCTGGAGTGCGGGCAGCAGCAACTATGGCTACACCTTC. Residues: CAWSAGSSNYGYTF.